This T cell receptor beta chain is from a study of blood T cell repertoires in COVID-19. TCRdb's table, derived via immunoSEQ multiplex PCR, lists solely in-frame clones and lacks some. The repertoire holds roughly 14,000 clones, with 82% as singletons. Trimming removed 4 bases at V and 5 bases at J, with 12 bases between. Germline V gene lookup returns CDR1 SNHLY and CDR2 FYNNEI. CDR3 size: 14 residues. This chain connects TRBV2 to TRBJ1-5, with unresolved D. The sequenced material came from peripheral blood. This clonotype originated in a man older than 75 with active or convalescent COVID-19. The DNA for the CDR3 is TGTGCCAGCAGTGGAGGGCAATGGGATCAGCCCCAGCATTTT. This codes for CASSGGQWDQPQHF.